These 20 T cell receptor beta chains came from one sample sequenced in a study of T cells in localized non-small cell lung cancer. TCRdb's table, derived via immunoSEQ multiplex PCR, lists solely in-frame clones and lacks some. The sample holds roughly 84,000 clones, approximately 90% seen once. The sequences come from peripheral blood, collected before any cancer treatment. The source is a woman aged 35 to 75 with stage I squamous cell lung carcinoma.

DNA of the CDR3: TGTGCCAGCAGTTACTCCTTAGGACAGGGTAATTCACCCCTCCACTTT. The encoded protein is CASSYSLGQGNSPLHF. The rearrangement uses TRBV6-5 and TRBJ1-6, with TRBD1 matching over 8 bases. The V gene's germline CDR1 is MNHEY and CDR2 SVGAGI. J gave up 6 bases and V 0 bases, and 4 bases lay outside the gene matches. The CDR3 is made up of 16 amino acids.

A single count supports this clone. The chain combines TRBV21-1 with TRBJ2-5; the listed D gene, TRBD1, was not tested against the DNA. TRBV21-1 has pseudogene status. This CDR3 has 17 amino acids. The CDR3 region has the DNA TGTGCCAGCAGCAAAGCGAGGAACAGGGCCGGTCAAGAGACCCAGTACTTC. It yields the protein CASSKARNRAGQETQYF.

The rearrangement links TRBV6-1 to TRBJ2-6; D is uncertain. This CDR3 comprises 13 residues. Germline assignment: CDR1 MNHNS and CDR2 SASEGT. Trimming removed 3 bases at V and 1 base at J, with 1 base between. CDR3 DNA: TGTGCCAGCAGTGATTCTGGGGCCAACGTCCTGACTTTC. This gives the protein CASSDSGANVLTF.

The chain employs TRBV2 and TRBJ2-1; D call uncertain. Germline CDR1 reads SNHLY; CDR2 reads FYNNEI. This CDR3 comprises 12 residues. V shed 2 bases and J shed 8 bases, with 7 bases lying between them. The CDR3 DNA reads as TGTGCCAGCAGTGAAACCGGGTATGAGCAGTTCTTC. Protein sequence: CASSETGYEQFF. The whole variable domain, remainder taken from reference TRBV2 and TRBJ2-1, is EPEVTQTPSHQVTQMGQEVILRCVPISNHLYFYWYRQILGQKVEFLVSFYNNEISEKSEIFDDQFSVERPDGSNFTLKIRSTKLEDSAMYFCASSETGYEQFFGPGTRLTVL.

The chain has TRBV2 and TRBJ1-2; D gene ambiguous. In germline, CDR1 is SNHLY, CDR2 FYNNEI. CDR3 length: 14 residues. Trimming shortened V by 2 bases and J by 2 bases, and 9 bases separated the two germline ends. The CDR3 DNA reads TGTGCCAGCAGTGAAACGAGGGAAAACTATGGCTACACCTTC. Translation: CASSETRENYGYTF.

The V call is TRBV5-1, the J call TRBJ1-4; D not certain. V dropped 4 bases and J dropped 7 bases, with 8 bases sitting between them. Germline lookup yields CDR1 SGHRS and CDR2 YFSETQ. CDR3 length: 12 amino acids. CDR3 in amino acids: CASSPEGEKLFF. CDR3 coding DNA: TGCGCCAGCAGCCCCGAAGGTGAAAAACTGTTTTTT.

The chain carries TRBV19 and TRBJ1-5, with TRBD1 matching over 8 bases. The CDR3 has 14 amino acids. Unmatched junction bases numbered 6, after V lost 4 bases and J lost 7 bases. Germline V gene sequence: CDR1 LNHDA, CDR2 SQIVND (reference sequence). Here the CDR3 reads CASSNQGAGQPQHF. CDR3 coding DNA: TGTGCCAGTAGTAACCAGGGGGCAGGGCAGCCCCAGCATTTT.

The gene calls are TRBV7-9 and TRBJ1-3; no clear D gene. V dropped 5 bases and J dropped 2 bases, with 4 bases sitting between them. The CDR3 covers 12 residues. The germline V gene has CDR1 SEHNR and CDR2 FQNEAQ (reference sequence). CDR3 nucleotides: TGTGCCAGCAGCCGGACTGGAAACACCATATATTTT. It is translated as CASSRTGNTIYF.

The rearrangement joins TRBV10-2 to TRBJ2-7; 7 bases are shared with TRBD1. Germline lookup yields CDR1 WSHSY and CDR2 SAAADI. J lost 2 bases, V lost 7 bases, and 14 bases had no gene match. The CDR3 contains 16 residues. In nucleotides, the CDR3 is TGCGCCAGCACCCTCCTAGGGGGCAGGGGAACCTACGAGCAGTACTTC. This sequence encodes CASTLLGGRGTYEQYF.

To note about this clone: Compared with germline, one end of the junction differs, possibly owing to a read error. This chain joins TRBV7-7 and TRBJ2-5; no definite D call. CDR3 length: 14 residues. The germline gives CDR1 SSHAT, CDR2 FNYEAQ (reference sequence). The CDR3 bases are TGTGCTAGCAGCCCGGGTTTGTACCAAGAGACCCAGTACTTC. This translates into CASSPGLYQETQYF.

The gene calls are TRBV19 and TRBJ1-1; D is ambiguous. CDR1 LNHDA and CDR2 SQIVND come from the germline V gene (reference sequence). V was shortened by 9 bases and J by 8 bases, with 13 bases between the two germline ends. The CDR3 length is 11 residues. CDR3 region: CASASGNEAFF. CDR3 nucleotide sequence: TGTGCCAGCGCCTCGGGCAACGAAGCTTTCTTT.

The CDR3 coding sequence is TGTGCCAGCGCAGGGAGGGGTAACACCGGGGAGCTGTTTTTT. It translates to CASAGRGNTGELFF. The chain joins TRBV6-5 to TRBJ2-2, with TRBD2 matching 7 bases. The CDR3 has 14 amino acids. The junction had 5 bases not matched to a gene; V was cut back by 8 bases and J by 2 bases. Looked up from germline, CDR1 is MNHEY and CDR2 is SVGAGI.

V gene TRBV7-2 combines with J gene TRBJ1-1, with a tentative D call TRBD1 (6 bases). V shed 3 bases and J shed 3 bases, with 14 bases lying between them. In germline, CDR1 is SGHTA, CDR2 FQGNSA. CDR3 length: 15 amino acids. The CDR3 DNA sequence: TGTGCCAGCAGCTTGGAATGGGGGCTGGACACTGAAGCTTTCTTT. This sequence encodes CASSLEWGLDTEAFF.

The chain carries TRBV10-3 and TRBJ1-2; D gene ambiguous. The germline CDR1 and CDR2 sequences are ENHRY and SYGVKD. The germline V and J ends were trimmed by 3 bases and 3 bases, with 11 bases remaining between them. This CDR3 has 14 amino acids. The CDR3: CAISDRLTDYGYTF. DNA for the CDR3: TGTGCCATCAGTGATCGTCTAACCGACTATGGCTACACCTTC.

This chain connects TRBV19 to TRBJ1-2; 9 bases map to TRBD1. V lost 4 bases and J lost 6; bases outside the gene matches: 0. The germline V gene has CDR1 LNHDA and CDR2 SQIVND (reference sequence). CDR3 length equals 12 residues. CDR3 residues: CASSNRGHGYTF. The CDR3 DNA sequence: TGTGCCAGTAGTAACAGGGGGCATGGCTACACCTTC.

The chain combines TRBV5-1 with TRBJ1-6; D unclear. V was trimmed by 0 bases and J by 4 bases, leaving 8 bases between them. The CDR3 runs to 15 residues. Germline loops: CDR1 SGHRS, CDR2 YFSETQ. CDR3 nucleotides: TGCGCCAGCAGCTTGGAACAAGGTTATAATTCACCCCTCCACTTT. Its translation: CASSLEQGYNSPLHF.

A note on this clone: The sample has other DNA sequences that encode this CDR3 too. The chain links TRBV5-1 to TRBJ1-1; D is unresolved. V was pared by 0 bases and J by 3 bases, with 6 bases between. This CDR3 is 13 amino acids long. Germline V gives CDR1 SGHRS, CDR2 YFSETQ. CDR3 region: CASSLVGDTEAFF. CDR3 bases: TGCGCCAGCAGCTTGGTGGGAGACACTGAAGCTTTCTTT.

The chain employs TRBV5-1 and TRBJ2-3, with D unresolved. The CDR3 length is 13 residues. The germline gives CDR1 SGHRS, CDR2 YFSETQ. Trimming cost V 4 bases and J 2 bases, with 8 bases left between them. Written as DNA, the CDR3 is TGCGCCAGCAGCCGCGAGCTCACAGATACGCAGTATTTT. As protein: CASSRELTDTQYF. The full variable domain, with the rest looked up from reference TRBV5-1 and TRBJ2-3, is KAGVTQTPRYLIKTRGQQVTLSCSPISGHRSVSWYQQTPGQGLQFLFEYFSETQRNKGNFPGRFSGRQFSNSRSEMNVSTLELGDSALYLCASSRELTDTQYFGPGTRLTVL.

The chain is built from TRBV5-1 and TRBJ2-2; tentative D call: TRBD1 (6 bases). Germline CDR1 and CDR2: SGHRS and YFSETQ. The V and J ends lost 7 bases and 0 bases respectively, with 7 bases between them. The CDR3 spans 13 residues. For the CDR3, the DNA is TGCGCCAGCGGGACAACGAACACCGGGGAGCTGTTTTTT. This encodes CASGTTNTGELFF.

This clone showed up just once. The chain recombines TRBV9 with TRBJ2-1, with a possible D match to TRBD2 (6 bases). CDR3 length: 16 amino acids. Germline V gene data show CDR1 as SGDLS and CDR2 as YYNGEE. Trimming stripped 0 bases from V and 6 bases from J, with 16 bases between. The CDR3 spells CASSVEIGWDSNEQFF. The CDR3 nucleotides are TGTGCCAGCAGCGTAGAGATAGGGTGGGACTCCAATGAGCAGTTCTTC.